Presented here are 4 T cell receptor beta chains from one specimen sequenced in a study of cytomegalovirus exposure and HLA in healthy donors. The PCR had 60 Vbeta and 13 Jbeta primers. Using immunoSEQ multiplex PCR, the repertoire was profiled, and TCRdb retains in-frame clones only, with some absent. The top ten hold more than 20% of the sample, which has 60,000 to 65,000 clones, over 60% seen once. The sample consisted of PBMCs. These receptors were taken from a man aged 50-60 years in good health and CMV-seropositive.

This clone has just a few counts. CDR3 loop: CASSQDSGVVYGYTF. The CDR3 coding sequence is TGTGCCAGCAGCCAAGATTCGGGAGTGGTTTATGGCTACACCTTC. The rearrangement joins TRBV14 to TRBJ1-2; D remains unclear. Between the trimmed V and J ends, which lost 0 bases and 5 bases, there was a span of 13 bases. Germline V gene lookup returns CDR1 SGHDN and CDR2 FVKESK. The CDR3 has 15 residues.

This chain joins TRBV5-4 and TRBJ2-1, with TRBD2 as a possible D gene (6 bases). The germline V and J ends were trimmed by 2 bases and 0 bases, with 12 bases remaining between them. This CDR3 region has 16 residues. Germline loops: CDR1 SGHNT, CDR2 YYREEE (reference sequence). This chain's CDR3 is CASSFSGGSSYNEQFF. CDR3 coding DNA: TGTGCCAGCAGCTTTAGCGGAGGCAGCTCCTACAATGAGCAGTTCTTC.

As DNA, the CDR3 is TGTGCCAGCAGCCAGACCGGGACTAGCGGGAGCTTGGAGACCCAGTACTTC. Its protein product is CASSQTGTSGSLETQYF. The chain links TRBV4-2 to TRBJ2-5; 14 bases match TRBD2. The CDR3 has 17 amino acids. V dropped 3 bases and J dropped 5; count of bases not matched to a gene: 8. Per the germline V gene, CDR1 is LGHNA and CDR2 is YNFKEQ.

V gene TRBV10-1 combines with J gene TRBJ2-6; 8 nucleotides match TRBD1. Looked up from germline, CDR1 is WNHNN and CDR2 is SYGVQD (reference sequence). V lost 2 bases, J lost 0 bases, and 3 bases stayed unmatched. This CDR3 region has 17 residues. CDR3 in amino acids: CASSEARGLSGANVLTF. CDR3 sequence (DNA): TGCGCCAGCAGTGAGGCCAGGGGGCTCTCTGGGGCCAACGTCCTGACTTTC.